This TCR beta chain was captured by sequencing in a study of somatic mutations in cytotoxic T cells in rheumatoid arthritis. Study overall: Immediately following diagnosis and ahead of any treatment, patient blood (approximately 30 ml EDTA) was drawn. Flow sorting of some V beta antibody-stained T cells reached nearly 100% purity, with V beta1+ cells also TCRB-sequenced.

This CDR3 has 14 residues. Germline V gene data show CDR1 as SEHNR and CDR2 as FQNEAQ (reference sequence). V trimming: 5 bases; J trimming: 1 base; junction bases outside the gene matches: 4. Separation of CD4+ and CD8+ cells was performed by positive magnetic bead selection, and purity was verified by flow cytometry. Study-wide results and caveats: Only rheumatoid arthritis patients, not healthy controls, showed CD8+ clonality increasing with age.

Data came from immunoSEQ multiplex PCR; TCRdb stores just in-frame clones and leaves some out. The table lists 15,000 to 20,000 clones, roughly 73% of them singletons. This clone was recorded only once. Its cognate antigen is unknown. Sequencing was performed on CD8+ T cells sorted from blood. The clonotype was recovered from an adult with rheumatoid arthritis. The chain links TRBV7-9 to TRBJ1-1, with 7 bases identical to TRBD1. CDR3 sequence reads: CASSAGQSNTEAFF. The CDR3 DNA is TGTGCCAGCAGCGCGGGACAGTCGAACACTGAAGCTTTCTTT. Together with reference TRBV7-9 and TRBJ1-1, the CDR3 gives the full variable domain: DTGVSQNPRHKITKRGQNVTFRCDPISEHNRLYWYRQTLGQGPEFLTYFQNEAQLEKSRLLSDRFSAERPKGSFSTLEIQRTEQGDSAMYLCASSAGQSNTEAFFGQGTRLTVV.